The 32 T cell receptor beta chains given below trace back to one sample, sequenced in a study of beta chain features in type 1 diabetes. Overall study findings and caveats: A moderate, significant TCRB CDR3 shortening appeared in type 1 diabetes across four CD4+ subsets.

The sequenced template was cDNA made from the entire isolated RNA. Only in-frame clones appear in the TCRdb table, and some are missing; sequencing was by immunoSEQ multiplex PCR. Among approximately 170,000 clones, approximately 8% were seen once, and the ten largest hold approximately 0.87%. Their specific antigens are unknown. Sequences were obtained from central memory CD4+ T cells from blood. Receptors were obtained from a woman in her thirties or forties with type 1 diabetes.

The chain links TRBV18 to TRBJ1-1; D remains ambiguous. Trimming took off 2 bases at V and 1 base at J, with 8 bases between the two ends. Looked up from germline, CDR1 is KGHSH and CDR2 is LQKENI. This CDR3 is built from 14 residues. CDR3 in DNA: TGTGCCAGCTCACCATTTTCCGGGAACACTGAAGCTTTCTTT. Translated, it gives CASSPFSGNTEAFF.

The chain carries TRBV7-2 and TRBJ1-2; a possible D gene is TRBD1 (6 bases). The germline CDR1 and CDR2 sequences are SGHTA and FQGNSA. Trimming cost V 5 bases and J 4 bases, with 11 bases left between them. This CDR3 region has 13 residues. CDR3 sequence (DNA): TGTGCCAGCAGCCCCGGACAGTCCTATGGCTACACCTTC. Protein product: CASSPGQSYGYTF.

There are many counts of this clone. The V gene is TRBV7-6, the J gene TRBJ2-7; TRBD1 matches at 9 bases. V shed 3 bases, J shed 2 bases, and the junction held 8 bases outside the gene matches. The CDR3 spans 16 residues. CDR1 and CDR2 (germline): SGHVS, FNYEAQ. The CDR3 loop reads CASSFAPGTGTYEQYF. CDR3 sequence (DNA): TGTGCCAGCAGCTTTGCGCCCGGGACAGGGACCTACGAGCAGTACTTC. The entire variable domain, with the rest obtained from reference TRBV7-6 and TRBJ2-7, is as follows: GAGVSQSPRYKVTKRGQDVALRCDPISGHVSLYWYRQALGQGPEFLTYFNYEAQQDKSGLPNDRFSAERPEGSISTLTIQRTEQRDSAMYRCASSFAPGTGTYEQYFGPGTRLTVT.

J is TRBJ1-1 and V is TRBV5-5; D possibly corresponds to TRBD1 (5 bases). CDR3 length: 15 amino acids. V was trimmed by 0 bases and J by 7 bases, leaving 16 bases between them. The germline V gene has CDR1 SGHKS and CDR2 YYEKEE (reference sequence). CDR3 sequence: CASSLAGGGGIEAFF. CDR3 nucleotides: TGTGCCAGCAGCTTGGCGGGGGGGGGTGGCATTGAAGCTTTCTTT. Full variable domain (outside the CDR3, taken from reference TRBV5-5 and TRBJ1-1): DAGVTQSPTHLIKTRGQQVTLRCSPISGHKSVSWYQQVLGQGPQFIFQYYEKEERGRGNFPDRFSARQFPNYSSELNVNALLLGDSALYLCASSLAGGGGIEAFFGQGTRLTVV.

The V call is TRBV15, the J call TRBJ1-2; TRBD1 matches 8 bases. Germline V gene data show CDR1 as LNHNV and CDR2 as YYDKDF (reference sequence). V lost 5 bases and J lost 7; bases outside the gene matches: 6. This CDR3 has 13 residues. This CDR3 reads CATSGQGKGGYTF. DNA for the CDR3: TGTGCCACCAGCGGACAGGGTAAGGGTGGCTACACCTTC. Supplemented by reference TRBV15 and TRBJ1-2, the full variable domain reads DAMVIQNPRYQVTQFGKPVTLSCSQTLNHNVMYWYQQKSSQAPKLLFHYYDKDFNNEADTPDNFQSRRPNTSFCFLDIRSPGLGDTAMYLCATSGQGKGGYTFGSGTRLTVV.

V usage is TRBV10-3 and J usage is TRBJ2-7; D unresolved. The CDR3 is made up of 12 amino acids. The V and J ends lost 4 bases and 5 bases respectively, with 9 bases between them. The germline V gene has CDR1 ENHRY and CDR2 SYGVKD. CDR3 sequence (DNA): TGTGCCATCAGTGTTGTTCCTAACGAGCAGTACTTC. It encodes CAISVVPNEQYF.

This clone was counted between two and nine times. The V and J genes are TRBV4-3 and TRBJ2-3; D might be TRBD2 (5 bases). This CDR3 has 17 amino acids. Germline CDR1 is LGHNA and CDR2 is YSLEER. Between the trimmed V and J ends, which lost 1 base and 6 bases, there was a span of 20 bases. In nucleotides, the CDR3 is TGCGCCAGCAGCCAAGTAGTAGGAGCGGCAAAAGGGGATACGCAGTATTTT. Amino acids: CASSQVVGAAKGDTQYF.

The rearrangement uses TRBV19 and TRBJ2-3; TRBD1 matches at 8 bases. Germline V gene lookup returns CDR1 LNHDA and CDR2 SQIVND (reference sequence). V shed 6 bases and J 3 bases; nucleotides not matched to a gene: 5. The CDR3 is 14 residues long. Here the CDR3 reads CASSPGQGTDTQYF. The CDR3 DNA follows: TGTGCCAGTAGCCCCGGACAGGGAACAGATACGCAGTATTTT.

A remark on this clone: Other DNA sequences from this sample encode an identical CDR3 as well. V is TRBV9 and J is TRBJ1-3, with a tentative D call TRBD1 (5 bases). CDR1 SGDLS and CDR2 YYNGEE come from the germline V gene. CDR3 length equals 14 residues. Between the trimmed V and J ends, which lost 3 bases and 1 base, there was a span of 8 bases. CDR3 coding DNA: TGTGCCAGCAGCGCCACAGGTTCTGGAAACACCATATATTTT. The encoded protein is CASSATGSGNTIYF.

This clone has more than one count but fewer than ten. The rearrangement joins TRBV28 to TRBJ2-7, with a tentative D call TRBD1 (6 bases). The CDR3 runs 13 residues. CDR1 is MDHEN and CDR2 is SYDVKM in the germline V gene. The V end was cut by 5 bases, the J end by 7 bases, with 15 bases between. The CDR3 sequence: CASSPSDRREQYF. CDR3 nucleotides: TGTGCCAGCAGTCCCTCGGACAGAAGAGAGCAGTACTTC.

The chain uses TRBV15 and TRBJ1-2; D is perhaps TRBD1 (6 bases). The germline gives CDR1 LNHNV, CDR2 YYDKDF (reference sequence). This CDR3 has 15 residues. Trimming took 5 bases from V and 8 from J, leaving 21 bases between them. The CDR3 DNA reads TGTGCCACCAGCCTACTCCCCCGGACAGAGAACGGCTACACCTTC. Translated, it gives CATSLLPRTENGYTF. Combining the CDR3 with reference TRBV15 and TRBJ1-2 gives the whole variable domain DAMVIQNPRYQVTQFGKPVTLSCSQTLNHNVMYWYQQKSSQAPKLLFHYYDKDFNNEADTPDNFQSRRPNTSFCFLDIRSPGLGDTAMYLCATSLLPRTENGYTFGSGTRLTVV.

This clone was seen a few times. The chain carries TRBV28 and TRBJ1-2; D not resolved. V was shortened by 5 bases and J by 2 bases, with 15 bases between the two germline ends. CDR1 and CDR2 (germline): MDHEN, SYDVKM. This CDR3 is built from 15 residues. CDR3: CASSDSRGGNYGYTF. As DNA, the CDR3 is TGTGCCAGCAGTGACTCGCGGGGAGGAAACTATGGCTACACCTTC.

This chain uses TRBV9 with TRBJ2-3; D is possibly TRBD2 (7 bases). The CDR3 contains 14 residues. Germline CDR1 SGDLS, CDR2 YYNGEE. With 3 bases removed from V and 4 bases from J, the gap between germline ends came to 12 bases. CDR3 loop: CASSEGGGADTQYF. In DNA form, the CDR3 reads TGTGCCAGCAGCGAAGGGGGGGGTGCAGATACGCAGTATTTT.

This clone was recorded a few times. J is TRBJ2-1 and V is TRBV5-6; a weak D match, TRBD1 (6 bases). Trimming removed 3 bases from V and 8 bases from J, with 21 bases in between. The CDR3 length is 16 residues. Germline CDR1 reads SGHDT; CDR2 reads YYEEEE. CDR3 sequence: CASSSEFRGKDYEQFF. DNA for the CDR3: TGTGCCAGCAGCTCCGAATTCAGGGGAAAAGACTATGAGCAGTTCTTC.

This clone was seen more than once but under ten times. This sequence joins TRBV28 and TRBJ1-1, with D unclear. V shed 3 bases and J shed 4 bases, with 6 bases lying between them. The CDR3 consists of 12 residues. The germline V gene encodes CDR1 MDHEN and CDR2 SYDVKM. The CDR3 region is CASSLRVTEAFF. The CDR3 DNA reads as TGTGCCAGCAGTTTGAGGGTCACTGAAGCTTTCTTT.

For the CDR3, the DNA is TGTGCCAGCTCAGGGACGGAGGGGACTGAAGCTTTCTTT. It translates to CASSGTEGTEAFF. This sequence joins TRBV18 and TRBJ1-1, with D possibly TRBD1 on 5 matching bases. Between the trimmed V and J ends, which lost 5 bases and 5 bases, there was a span of 12 bases. The germline V gene has CDR1 KGHSH and CDR2 LQKENI. The CDR3 is 13 amino acids.

The chain joins TRBV7-7 to TRBJ2-3; weak D call: TRBD2 (6 bases). The ends were cut back, 1 base at V and 1 base at J, with 12 bases in the middle. Per the germline V gene, CDR1 is SSHAT and CDR2 is FNYEAQ (reference sequence). The CDR3 is 16 residues long. The CDR3 region is CASSLGQGGGTDTQYF. The CDR3 DNA reads as TGTGCCAGCAGCTTAGGCCAGGGCGGGGGCACAGATACGCAGTATTTT.

The V call is TRBV6-6, the J call TRBJ1-6; 9 bases are a match to TRBD1. Germline assignment: CDR1 MNHNY and CDR2 SVGAGI (reference sequence). V trimming: 4 bases; J trimming: 5 bases; junction bases outside the gene matches: 3. CDR3 length: 15 amino acids. CDR3 region: CASSFGQGNNSPLHF. The CDR3 region has the DNA TGTGCCAGCAGTTTCGGACAGGGGAATAATTCACCCCTCCACTTT.

This clone was observed a handful of times. The chain is built from TRBV7-2 and TRBJ1-2; perhaps TRBD1 as D (6 bases). The CDR3 consists of 15 residues. V dropped 5 bases and J dropped 0 bases, with 13 bases sitting between them. Germline CDR1 reads SGHTA; CDR2 reads FQGNSA. The CDR3 region is CASSPSTGANYGYTF. CDR3 bases: TGTGCCAGCAGCCCTTCGACAGGAGCTAACTATGGCTACACCTTC.

This clone turned up a few times. This chain joins TRBV6-6 and TRBJ1-5; D is possibly TRBD1 (5 bases). The CDR3 spans 13 residues. V was clipped by 8 bases and J by 6 bases, with 14 bases between them. The germline V gene has CDR1 MNHNY and CDR2 SVGAGI (reference sequence). The CDR3 bases are TGTGCCAGCGGACGGGGGTTCGGTCAGCCCCAGCATTTT. This sequence encodes CASGRGFGQPQHF.

The J gene is TRBJ2-1, the V gene TRBV7-9; 9 bases fit TRBD1. Germline CDR1 is SEHNR and CDR2 is FQNEAQ (reference sequence). The CDR3 consists of 16 residues. V was pared by 5 bases and J by 5 bases, with 10 bases of the junction left unmatched. In nucleotides, the CDR3 is TGTGCCAGCAGCCCATCAGGGACAGGGAGGGACAATGAGCAGTTCTTC. It codes for CASSPSGTGRDNEQFF.

This sequence joins TRBV6-6 and TRBJ2-7; D remains ambiguous. The CDR3 has 13 amino acids. The V gene lost 5 bases and the J gene lost 3 bases, with 11 bases spanning the gap. The germline CDR1 and CDR2 sequences are MNHNY and SVGAGI (reference sequence). The CDR3 is CASSSLRDYEQYF. DNA for the CDR3: TGTGCCAGCAGTAGCCTCCGAGACTACGAGCAGTACTTC.

The chain links TRBV7-9 to TRBJ2-6; tentatively, D is TRBD2 (5 bases). Trimming pared 5 bases from V and 0 bases from J, leaving 5 bases between. This CDR3 has 14 amino acids. Per germline, CDR1 SEHNR and CDR2 FQNEAQ (reference sequence). The CDR3 nucleotides are TGTGCCAGCAGCCGGGACTCTGGGGCCAACGTCCTGACTTTC. Its translation is CASSRDSGANVLTF. The variable domain in full, completed from reference TRBV7-9 and TRBJ2-6, reads DTGVSQNPRHKITKRGQNVTFRCDPISEHNRLYWYRQTLGQGPEFLTYFQNEAQLEKSRLLSDRFSAERPKGSFSTLEIQRTEQGDSAMYLCASSRDSGANVLTFGAGSRLTVL.

This clone was detected a few times. The chain carries TRBV7-3 and TRBJ2-2, with TRBD1 identical over 9 bases. The CDR3 extends over 14 amino acids. Germline trimming cut 6 bases from V and 6 bases from J; bases unmatched to any gene: 5. From germline, CDR1 is SGHTA and CDR2 FQGTGA. The CDR3 DNA reads TGTGCCAGCAGACGGGACAGGGTTGCCGGGGAGCTGTTTTTT. Residues: CASRRDRVAGELFF. The variable domain in full, with the rest retrieved from reference TRBV7-3 and TRBJ2-2, is GAGVSQTPSNKVTEKGKYVELRCDPISGHTALYWYRQSLGQGPEFLIYFQGTGAADDSGLPNDRFFAVRPEGSVSTLKIQRTERGDSAVYLCASRRDRVAGELFFGEGSRLTVL.

This sequence joins TRBV14 and TRBJ1-2; D is ambiguous. Trimming left V 1 base short and J 4 bases short, with 10 bases between. CDR3 length: 14 residues. Germline assignment: CDR1 SGHDN and CDR2 FVKESK. The CDR3: CASSQGRQRYGYTF. CDR3 DNA sequence: TGTGCCAGCAGCCAAGGCCGGCAGCGCTATGGCTACACCTTC.

This clone came up many times. J is TRBJ1-1 and V is TRBV5-1, with D tentatively TRBD1 (6 bases). There are 15 residues in the CDR3. Germline V gene sequence: CDR1 SGHRS, CDR2 YFSETQ. The V end was cut by 4 bases, the J end by 7 bases, with 20 bases between. DNA for the CDR3: TGCGCCAGCAGCACGGACAGCCGTGGAGGAGGTGAAGCTTTCTTT. This sequence encodes CASSTDSRGGGEAFF.

This clone was seen repeatedly, ten times or more. This chain links TRBV7-2 with TRBJ2-5; tentatively, D is TRBD2 (6 bases). Germline values: CDR1 SGHTA, CDR2 FQGNSA. Trimming removed 3 bases at V and 5 bases at J, with 13 bases between. The CDR3 is 14 amino acids. This CDR3 reads CASSFNSGRETQYF. The DNA of the CDR3 is TGTGCCAGCAGCTTCAATAGCGGCCGTGAGACCCAGTACTTC.

This clone was counted between two and nine times. The gene calls are TRBV7-3 and TRBJ2-2; possible D gene TRBD1, 5 bases. The CDR3 length is 14 residues. CDR1 SGHTA and CDR2 FQGTGA come from the germline V gene. V shed 5 bases and J shed 7 bases, with 14 bases lying between them. This CDR3 reads CASSKGQAVGELFF. The DNA for the CDR3 is TGTGCCAGCAGCAAGGGGCAGGCGGTCGGGGAGCTGTTTTTT.

This clone was detected only a few times. J is TRBJ1-2 and V is TRBV4-3; D remains ambiguous. This CDR3 spans 14 amino acids. V lost 0 bases and J 10 bases, leaving 15 bases between the germline ends. Looked up from germline, CDR1 is LGHNA and CDR2 is YSLEER. The CDR3 spells CASSQDRQVETYTF. The CDR3 bases are TGCGCCAGCAGCCAAGATCGTCAGGTCGAAACCTACACCTTC.

In this sample, this clone turned up a few times. V usage is TRBV7-2 and J usage is TRBJ2-3; unclear D gene. Trimming left V 0 bases short and J 0 bases short, with 16 bases between. This CDR3 spans 18 amino acids. Germline lookup yields CDR1 SGHTA and CDR2 FQGNSA. CDR3 sequence: CASSLAPLLAVSTDTQYF. CDR3 coding DNA: TGTGCCAGCAGCTTAGCTCCTCTCCTGGCTGTTAGCACAGATACGCAGTATTTT.

This clone was observed once. The V and J genes are TRBV15 and TRBJ2-1; 9 bases fit TRBD2. This CDR3 is built from 15 residues. In germline, CDR1 is LNHNV, CDR2 YYDKDF (reference sequence). V lost 3 bases, J lost 8 bases, and 8 bases stayed unmatched. This CDR3 reads CATSSNSGRMYEQFF. CDR3 nucleotide sequence: TGTGCCACCAGCAGCAATAGCGGGAGAATGTATGAGCAGTTCTTC. Full variable domain (remainder filled in from reference TRBV15 and TRBJ2-1): DAMVIQNPRYQVTQFGKPVTLSCSQTLNHNVMYWYQQKSSQAPKLLFHYYDKDFNNEADTPDNFQSRRPNTSFCFLDIRSPGLGDTAMYLCATSSNSGRMYEQFFGPGTRLTVL.

This clone was detected a few times. The chain links TRBV4-1 to TRBJ2-6; 7 nucleotides agree with TRBD1. With V trimmed by 3 bases and J by 4 bases, 9 bases remained unmatched. The CDR3 loop spans 17 amino acids. Per the germline V gene, CDR1 is MGHRA and CDR2 is YSYEKL. Here the CDR3 reads CASSHNEQGRGANVLTF. DNA of the CDR3: TGCGCCAGCAGCCATAATGAACAGGGGAGAGGGGCCAACGTCCTGACTTTC.